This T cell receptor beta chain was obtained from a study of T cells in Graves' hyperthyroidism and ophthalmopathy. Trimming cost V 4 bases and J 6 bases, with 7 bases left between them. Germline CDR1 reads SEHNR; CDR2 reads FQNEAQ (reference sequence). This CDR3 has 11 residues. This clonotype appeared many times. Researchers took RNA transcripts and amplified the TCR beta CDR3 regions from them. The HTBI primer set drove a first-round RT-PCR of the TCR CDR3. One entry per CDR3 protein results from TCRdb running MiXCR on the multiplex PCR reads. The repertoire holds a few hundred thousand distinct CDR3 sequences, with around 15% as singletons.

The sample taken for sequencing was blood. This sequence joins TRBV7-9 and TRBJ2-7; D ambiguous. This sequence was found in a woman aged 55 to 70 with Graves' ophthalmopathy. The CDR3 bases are TGTGCCAGCAGCTCCGTGGCCGAGCAGTACTTC. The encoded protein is CASSSVAEQYF.